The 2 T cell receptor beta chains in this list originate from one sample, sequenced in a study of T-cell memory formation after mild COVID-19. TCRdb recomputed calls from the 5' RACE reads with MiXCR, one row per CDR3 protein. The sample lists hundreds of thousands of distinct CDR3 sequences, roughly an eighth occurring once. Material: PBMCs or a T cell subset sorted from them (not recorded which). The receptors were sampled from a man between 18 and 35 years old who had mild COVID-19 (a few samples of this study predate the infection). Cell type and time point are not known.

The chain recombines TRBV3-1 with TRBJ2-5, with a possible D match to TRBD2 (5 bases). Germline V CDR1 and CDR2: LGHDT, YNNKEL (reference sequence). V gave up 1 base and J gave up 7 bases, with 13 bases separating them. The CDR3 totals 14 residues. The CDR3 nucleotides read TGTGCCAGCAGCCAAGTCCTGGAGGCGGCGACCCAGTACTTC. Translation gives CASSQVLEAATQYF.

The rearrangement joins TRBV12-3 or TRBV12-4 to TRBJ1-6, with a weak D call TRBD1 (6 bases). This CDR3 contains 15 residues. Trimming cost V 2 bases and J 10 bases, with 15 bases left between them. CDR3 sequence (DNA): TGTGCCAGCAGTTTACGGGGGGCGTGGGGATCACCCCTCCACTTT. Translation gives CASSLRGAWGSPLHF.